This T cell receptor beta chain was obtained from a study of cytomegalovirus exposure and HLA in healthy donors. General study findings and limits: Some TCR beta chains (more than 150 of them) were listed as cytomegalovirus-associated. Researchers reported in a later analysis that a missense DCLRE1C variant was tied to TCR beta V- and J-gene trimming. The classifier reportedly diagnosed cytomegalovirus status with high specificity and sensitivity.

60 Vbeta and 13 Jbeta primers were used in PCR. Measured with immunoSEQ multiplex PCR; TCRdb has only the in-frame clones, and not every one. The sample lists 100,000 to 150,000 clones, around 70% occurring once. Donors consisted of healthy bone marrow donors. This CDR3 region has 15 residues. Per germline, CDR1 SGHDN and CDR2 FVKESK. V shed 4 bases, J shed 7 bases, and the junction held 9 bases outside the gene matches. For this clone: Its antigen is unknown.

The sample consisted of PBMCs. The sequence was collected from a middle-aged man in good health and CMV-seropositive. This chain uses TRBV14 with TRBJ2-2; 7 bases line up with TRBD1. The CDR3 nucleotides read TGTGCCAGCAGCCCCGCGACAGGGTCTGTCGGGGAGCTGTTTTTT. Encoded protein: CASSPATGSVGELFF.